The 13 T cell receptor beta chains below were found in one sample sequenced in a study of Ad26.COV2.S vaccination and SARS-CoV-2 variants. Only in-frame clones appear in the TCRdb table, and some are missing; sequencing was by immunoSEQ multiplex PCR. Among approximately 340,000 clones listed, 80% to 90% were seen once. Treatment in this sample: roughly 18 received Ad26.COV2.S at low or high dose, single or two shots; roughly five received placebo; per-sample allocation not given. Vaccine and placebo recipients were sampled on day 63 after the first injection. The source material was peripheral blood, sampled in a trial of Ad26.COV2.S vaccine versus placebo. The receptors were gathered from a person between 18 and 59 years old who received the Ad26.COV2.S COVID-19 vaccine or a placebo.

V is TRBV15 and J is TRBJ2-5; TRBD1 is a possible D gene (6 bases). This CDR3 has 13 residues. Germline-derived CDR1 and CDR2 are LNHNV and YYDKDF (reference sequence). Deletions cut 10 bases from V and 5 bases from J, with 17 bases between. CDR3 bases: TGTGCCATTGCGGACAGAGTGCGGGAGACCCAGTACTTC. It is translated as CAIADRVRETQYF.

The table lists this clone with many counts. This chain links TRBV4-1 with TRBJ1-1; perhaps TRBD1 as D (6 bases). The V end lost 4 bases, the J end lost 4 bases, and 19 bases lay between the germline ends. CDR1 is MGHRA, CDR2 YSYEKL, per germline. This CDR3 is 16 amino acids long. The CDR3 sequence: CASSPASGTTVTEAFF. In DNA, the CDR3 is TGCGCCAGCAGCCCAGCCTCGGGGACAACAGTCACTGAAGCTTTCTTT.

This rearrangement joins TRBV5-6 to TRBJ2-7, with 9 bases that match TRBD2. This CDR3 contains 16 residues. The junction had 13 bases not matched to a gene; V was cut back by 2 bases and J by 7 bases. Germline V CDR1 and CDR2: SGHDT, YYEEEE. CDR3 DNA sequence: TGTGCCAGCAGCTTTTTATCTGCTAGCGGGGCCCTGGAGCAGTACTTC. Translating gives CASSFLSASGALEQYF.

In DNA, the CDR3 is TGTGCCAGCAGTTATGGGGTGCATGACTATGGCTACACCTTC. This codes for CASSYGVHDYGYTF. The V gene is TRBV6-5, the J gene TRBJ1-2; D uncertain. CDR3 length equals 14 residues. Germline V CDR1 and CDR2: MNHEY, SVGAGI. V gave up 3 bases and J gave up 3 bases, with 11 bases separating them.

The chain links TRBV28 to TRBJ2-5; TRBD1 matches 9 bases. Unmatched junction bases numbered 13, after V lost 9 bases and J lost 5 bases. Per germline, CDR1 MDHEN and CDR2 SYDVKM. CDR3 length: 15 residues. The DNA of the CDR3 is TGTGCCAGTCTCACGGGACAGGGTTCTGCGGAGACCCAGTACTTC. Amino acid sequence: CASLTGQGSAETQYF.

The genes are TRBV29-1 and TRBJ1-1; D unclear. V was clipped by 2 bases and J by 0 bases, with 13 bases between them. The germline V gene has CDR1 SQVTM and CDR2 ANQGSEA. CDR3 size: 15 residues. CDR3 residues: CSVERASLMNTEAFF. Written as DNA, the CDR3 is TGCAGCGTTGAACGGGCCAGCCTCATGAACACTGAAGCTTTCTTT.

This clone was counted once. This sequence joins TRBV7-2 and TRBJ2-5, with 7 bases fitting TRBD2. Germline trimming cut 6 bases from V and 2 bases from J; bases unmatched to any gene: 9. The CDR3 sequence is 15 residues long. In germline, CDR1 is SGHTA, CDR2 FQGNSA. The CDR3 sequence is CASRGGRAPQETQYF. The CDR3 DNA reads TGTGCCAGCAGGGGAGGGAGGGCCCCTCAAGAGACCCAGTACTTC.

In the case of this clone: Different DNA sequences within this sample yield the same CDR3. The CDR3 sequence: CASSFSGANVLTF. In DNA form, the CDR3 reads TGTGCCAGCAGTTTTAGTGGGGCCAACGTCCTGACTTTC. The V call is TRBV12-3 or TRBV12-4, the J call TRBJ2-6; no definite D call. V was pared by 3 bases and J by 3 bases, with 3 bases between. The CDR3 has 13 residues.

This clone was observed at least ten times. The chain carries TRBV11-3 and TRBJ1-2; D remains ambiguous. The V and J ends lost 0 bases and 2 bases respectively, with 13 bases between them. Germline lookup yields CDR1 SGHNT and CDR2 YENEEA. This CDR3 is built from 16 residues. In DNA, the CDR3 is TGTGCCAGCAGCTTAGAGGGCCGCCGGGGAAACTATGGCTACACCTTC. Its protein product is CASSLEGRRGNYGYTF.

The gene calls are TRBV28 and TRBJ1-1; possibly TRBD1 for D (6 bases). CDR1 and CDR2 (germline): MDHEN, SYDVKM. V gave up 5 bases and J gave up 1 base, with 11 bases separating them. The CDR3 has 14 amino acids. The DNA for the CDR3 is TGTGCCAGCAGTCTAATCAGGGGGAACACTGAAGCTTTCTTT. This encodes CASSLIRGNTEAFF.

This chain's CDR3 is CASSVEAGGLNEQYF. The CDR3 DNA sequence: TGTGCCAGCAGCGTAGAAGCGGGGGGGCTTAACGAGCAGTACTTC. The chain uses TRBV9 and TRBJ2-7, with 10 bases lining up with TRBD2. V lost 0 bases to trimming and J lost 5 bases; unmatched junction nucleotides: 5. The germline CDR1 and CDR2 sequences are SGDLS and YYNGEE. The CDR3 has 15 residues.

The gene calls are TRBV2 and TRBJ2-5, with 8 bases that match TRBD2. Trimming cost V 4 bases and J 5 bases; bases outside gene matches: 18. In germline, CDR1 is SNHLY, CDR2 FYNNEI. The length of the CDR3 is 18 residues. CDR3 bases: TGTGCCAGCAGTGTCCCCCTGGTTCCGGGAGGGAAGGTTGAGACCCAGTACTTC. Translating gives CASSVPLVPGGKVETQYF.

This clone showed up many times. CDR3 sequence: CAISELRAGEQYF. The CDR3 region has the DNA TGTGCCATCAGTGAGTTGCGGGCCGGCGAGCAGTACTTC. The rearrangement joins TRBV10-3 to TRBJ2-7; perhaps TRBD2 as D (5 bases). Deletions cut 1 base from V and 6 bases from J, with 10 bases between. Germline CDR1 ENHRY, CDR2 SYGVKD. The CDR3 is 13 residues long.